This TCR beta chain was retrieved from a study of T cell changes during pregnancy in multiple sclerosis. The CDR3 has 15 residues. Trimming removed 6 bases at V and 4 bases at J, with 18 bases between. The germline gives CDR1 MNHNS, CDR2 SASEGT. Clones were sequenced by immunoSEQ multiplex PCR, and TCRdb holds only the in-frame ones, with some missing. This sample has around 40,000 clones, with about nine tenths found just once. The chain joins TRBV6-1 to TRBJ1-2; TRBD1 is a possible D gene (5 bases). The TCR originated in a female donor in good health, enrolled as a control in a pregnancy study. This specimen was CD4+ T cells from peripheral blood mononuclear cells, taken in the first trimester of pregnancy. The CDR3 DNA follows: TGTGCCAGCAGGCAAACAGGAAAGGTCGGCTATGGCTACACCTTC. It is translated as CASRQTGKVGYGYTF.